This entry lists 11 T cell receptor beta chains sequenced from one sample in a study of Graves' ophthalmopathy and Graves' hyperthyroidism. TCR beta CDR3 regions were amplified from RNA transcripts. First-round RT-PCR relied on HTBI primers, and a second-round multiplex PCR came next. TCRdb reanalysed the multiplex PCR reads using MiXCR and keeps one entry per CDR3 protein. The sample has about 660,000 distinct CDR3 sequences, roughly two fifths seen once. Sequenced material: peripheral blood. Source of these receptors: an adult man with Graves' ophthalmopathy.

This clonotype has a count of ten or more. The V call is TRBV9, the J call TRBJ2-7; D is uncertain. With 4 bases removed from V and 1 base from J, the gap between germline ends came to 12 bases. Germline CDR1 reads SGDLS; CDR2 reads YYNGEE. The CDR3 spans 14 residues. CDR3 bases: TGTGCCAGCAGCCCCCCCGGCAGTTCCTACGAGCAGTACTTC. Its translation: CASSPPGSSYEQYF.

The J gene is TRBJ2-7, the V gene TRBV10-2; 7 bases agree with TRBD2. The CDR3 consists of 14 residues. The V gene's germline CDR1 is WSHSY and CDR2 SAAADI. J lost 4 bases, V lost 2 bases, and 5 bases had no gene match. The CDR3 DNA reads TGCGCCAGCAGTGAGGGCAGGGAGGGTTACGAGCAGTACTTC. It yields the protein CASSEGREGYEQYF.

The chain carries TRBV2 and TRBJ1-2; weak D call: TRBD1 (5 bases). The CDR3 spans 13 residues. The germline CDR1 and CDR2 sequences are SNHLY and FYNNEI. Trimming stripped 8 bases from V and 3 bases from J, with 13 bases between. The chain's CDR3 is CASRDGGDYGYTF. CDR3 DNA: TGTGCCAGCCGAGATGGGGGGGACTATGGCTACACCTTC.

The CDR3 spells CSARKGAGEAFF. As DNA, the CDR3 is TGCAGTGCTAGGAAGGGGGCCGGTGAAGCTTTCTTT. The rearrangement uses TRBV20-1 and TRBJ1-1; 7 nucleotides align to TRBD1. This CDR3 is built from 12 residues. Germline trimming cut 3 bases from V and 7 bases from J; bases unmatched to any gene: 5. Germline V gene lookup returns CDR1 DFQATT and CDR2 SNEGSKA (reference sequence).

Details on this clonotype: One end of the junction fails to match germline, which may point to a read error. The gene calls are TRBV7-6 and TRBJ2-7; possibly TRBD1 for D (6 bases). This CDR3 comprises 15 residues. In germline, CDR1 is SGHVS, CDR2 FNYEAQ. The CDR3 nucleotides read TGCGCCAGCAGCCAGGTCGCAGGGGTGGCCTACGAGCAGTACTTC. Translating gives CASSQVAGVAYEQYF.

The V and J genes are TRBV25-1 and TRBJ1-2, with D tentatively TRBD1 (5 bases). Trimming left V 8 bases short and J 6 bases short, with 16 bases between. Germline CDR1 and CDR2: MGHDK and SYGVNS. The CDR3 loop spans 13 amino acids. DNA of the CDR3: TGTGCCAGCGTTGGTGGCAGGGAGAATGGCTACACCTTC. It specifies CASVGGRENGYTF.

This chain links TRBV2 with TRBJ2-7, with D maybe TRBD1 (6 bases). The V gene lost 7 bases and the J gene lost 2 bases, with 15 bases spanning the gap. CDR3 length equals 14 residues. CDR1 is SNHLY and CDR2 is FYNNEI in the germline V gene. This CDR3 is CASKQLDSPYEQYF. In DNA form, the CDR3 reads TGTGCCAGCAAACAATTGGACAGCCCCTACGAGCAGTACTTC. The variable domain in full, with the rest retrieved from reference TRBV2 and TRBJ2-7, is EPEVTQTPSHQVTQMGQEVILRCVPISNHLYFYWYRQILGQKVEFLVSFYNNEISEKSEIFDDQFSVERPDGSNFTLKIRSTKLEDSAMYFCASKQLDSPYEQYFGPGTRLTVT.

V is TRBV29-1 and J is TRBJ1-1, with unresolved D. This CDR3 comprises 12 residues. V lost 8 bases to trimming and J lost 8 bases, with 18 bases between them. CDR1 and CDR2 from the germline V gene are SQVTM and ANQGSEA. The CDR3 DNA sequence: TGCAGCAGTGGCCAGCGGAATCGCGAAGCTTTCTTT. Protein: CSSGQRNREAFF.

CDR3 protein: CASSPGGAANTIYF. DNA of the CDR3: TGTGCCAGCAGCCCCGGAGGGGCGGCAAACACCATATATTTT. The chain combines TRBV7-8 with TRBJ1-3; the D gene is possibly TRBD1 (5 bases). CDR3 size: 14 residues. The germline CDR1 and CDR2 sequences are SGHVS and FQNEAQ. V lost 5 bases and J lost 6, with 14 bases in between.

Concerning this clonotype itself: Mismatch with germline at one junction end may stem from a read error. The rearrangement links TRBV5-1 to TRBJ1-3, with D uncertain. The CDR3 runs to 16 residues. Germline-derived CDR1 and CDR2 are SGHRS and YFSETQ. The CDR3 DNA sequence: TGCGCCAGCAACTTGGCCCGGATAAACTCTGGAAACACCATATATTTT. Encoded protein: CASNLARINSGNTIYF.

The rearrangement joins TRBV29-1 to TRBJ1-3; TRBD1 aligns across 7 bases. The CDR3 is 12 residues long. V lost 7 bases and J lost 2; bases outside the gene matches: 2. Per germline, CDR1 SQVTM and CDR2 ANQGSEA. CDR3 in DNA: TGCAGCGGGGGACAGACTGGAAACACCATATATTTT. It encodes CSGGQTGNTIYF.